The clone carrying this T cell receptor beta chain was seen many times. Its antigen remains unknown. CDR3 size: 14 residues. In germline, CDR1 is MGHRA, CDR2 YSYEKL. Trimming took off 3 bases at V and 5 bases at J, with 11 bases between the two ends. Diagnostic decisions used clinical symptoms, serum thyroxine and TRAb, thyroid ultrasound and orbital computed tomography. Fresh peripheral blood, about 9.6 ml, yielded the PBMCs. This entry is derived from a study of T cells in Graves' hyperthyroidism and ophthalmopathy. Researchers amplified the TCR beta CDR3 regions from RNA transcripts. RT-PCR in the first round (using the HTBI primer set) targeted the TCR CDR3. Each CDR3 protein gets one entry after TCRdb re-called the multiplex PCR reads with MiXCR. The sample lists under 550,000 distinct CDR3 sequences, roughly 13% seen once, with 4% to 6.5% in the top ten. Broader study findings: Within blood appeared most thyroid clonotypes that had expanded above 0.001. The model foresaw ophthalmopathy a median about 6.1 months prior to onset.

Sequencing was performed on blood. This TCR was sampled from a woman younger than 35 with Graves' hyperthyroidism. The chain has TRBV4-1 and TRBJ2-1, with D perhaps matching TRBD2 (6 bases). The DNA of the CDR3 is TGCGCCAGCAGCCAGCCGACTAGTCACAATGAGCAGTTCTTC. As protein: CASSQPTSHNEQFF.